The source of this TCR beta chain is a study of T cell responses to AZD1222 COVID-19 vaccine. CDR3 length equals 12 residues. The V and J ends lost 6 bases and 4 bases, in that order; junction bases with no gene match: 1. Germline V gives CDR1 SNHLY, CDR2 FYNNEI. Study findings and constraints: Baseline seropositivity characterized only a handful of AZD1222 recipients.

Repertoires were generated with immunoSEQ multiplex PCR, while TCRdb's copy carries only in-frame clones and drops some. Of around 100,000 clones in the sample, 88% are singletons; the top ten hold 6.5%. A note on this clone: The antigen is not known.

Sample: peripheral blood, taken 28 days after the second AZD1222 dose. The chain has TRBV2 and TRBJ1-1; 8 bases agree with TRBD1. The sequence came from an adult who received the AZD1222 COVID-19 vaccine. The CDR3 protein is CASRDRGTEAFF. The CDR3 DNA reads TGTGCCAGCAGAGACAGGGGCACTGAAGCTTTCTTT.